This is a list of T cell receptor beta chains from one sample in a study of Ad26.COV2.S vaccination and SARS-CoV-2 variants. The data were produced by immunoSEQ multiplex PCR, yet TCRdb's version contains in-frame clones alone and is incomplete. The sample lists 330,000 or so clones; roughly 88% were seen once. Sample: peripheral blood, taken in a trial of Ad26.COV2.S vaccine versus placebo. The receptors here all came from a person aged 18-60 years who received the Ad26.COV2.S COVID-19 vaccine or a placebo. Both conserved end residues are part of each CDR3. A D gene is named only where the DNA matches it firmly. Clone sizes are given selectively: once, few, many, or a class where the clone is expanded.

J | size | D | V | CDR3 | DNA
TRBJ2-5 | . | . | TRBV29-1 | CSVESRMETQYF | TGCAGCGTTGAGAGCAGAATGGAGACCCAGTACTTC
TRBJ1-1 | . | . | TRBV5-5 | CASSSSGYPEAFF | TGTGCCAGCAGCTCGAGCGGTTACCCTGAAGCTTTCTTT
TRBJ1-5 | . | . | TRBV19 | CASLQRRGSNQPQHF | TGTGCCAGCTTACAGCGCCGGGGAAGCAATCAGCCCCAGCATTTT
TRBJ2-4 | . | . | TRBV4-1 | CASSQGAGAGAKNIQYF | TGCGCCAGCAGCCAGGGGGCGGGGGCCGGAGCCAAAAACATTCAGTACTTC
TRBJ1-1 | . | TRBD1 | TRBV5-6 | CASSLGTGEAFF | TGTGCCAGCAGCTTGGGGACAGGCGAAGCTTTCTTT
TRBJ1-2 | . | TRBD1 | TRBV9 | CASSGTGGLVYGYTF | TGTGCCAGCAGCGGAACAGGGGGCCTCGTCTATGGCTACACCTTC
TRBJ1-6 | . | . | TRBV11-2 | CASSLETSLHF | TGTGCCAGCAGCTTAGAAACGTCCCTCCACTTT
TRBJ1-1 | . | TRBD1 | TRBV5-6 | CASSLGDRKNTEAFF | TGTGCCAGCAGCTTGGGGGACAGGAAGAACACTGAAGCTTTCTTT
TRBJ1-2 | . | . | TRBV5-3 | CARSFRANYGYTF | TGTGCCAGAAGCTTCAGGGCTAACTATGGCTACACCTTC
TRBJ1-5 | . | . | TRBV19 | CASSISQGYYSNQPQHF | TGTGCCAGTAGTATTTCTCAGGGGTACTATAGCAATCAGCCCCAGCATTTT
TRBJ1-2 | once | TRBD1 | TRBV6-6 | CASSPGTGRSRGYTF | TGTGCCAGCAGTCCCGGGACAGGGCGTTCGAGGGGCTACACCTTC
TRBJ1-2 | . | TRBD1 | TRBV28 | CASSLSTGTGVLGEDGYTF | TGTGCCAGCAGTTTGTCGACCGGGACAGGGGTTTTGGGCGAAGATGGCTACACCTTC
TRBJ1-1 | . | . | TRBV6-6 | CASSLSPVRGHEAFF | TGTGCCAGCAGTCTCTCCCCCGTCAGGGGCCATGAAGCTTTCTTT